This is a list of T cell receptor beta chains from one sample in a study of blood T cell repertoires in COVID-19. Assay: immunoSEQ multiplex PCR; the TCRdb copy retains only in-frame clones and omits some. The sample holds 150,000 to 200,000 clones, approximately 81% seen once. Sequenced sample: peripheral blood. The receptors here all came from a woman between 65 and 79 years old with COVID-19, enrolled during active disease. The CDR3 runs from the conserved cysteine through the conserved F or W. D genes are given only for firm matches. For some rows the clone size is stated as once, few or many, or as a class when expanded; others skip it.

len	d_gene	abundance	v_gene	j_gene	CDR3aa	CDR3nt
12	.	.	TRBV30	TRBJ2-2	CAWRGEVWELFF	TGTGCCTGGAGGGGGGAGGTGTGGGAGCTGTTTTTT
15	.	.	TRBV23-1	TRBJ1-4	CASSQRGNWDLKLFF	TGCGCCAGCAGTCAAAGGGGCAATTGGGACTTAAAACTGTTTTTT
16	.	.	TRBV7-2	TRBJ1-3	CASSLAWALAGNTIYF	TGTGCCAGCAGCTTAGCGTGGGCTTTGGCTGGAAACACCATATATTTT
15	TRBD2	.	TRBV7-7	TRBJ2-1	CASSALAGALNEQFF	TGTGCTAGCAGCGCTCTAGCGGGAGCCCTCAATGAGCAGTTCTTC
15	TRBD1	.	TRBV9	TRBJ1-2	CASSGGDSSNYGYTF	TGTGCCAGCAGCGGAGGGGACAGCTCGAACTATGGCTACACCTTC
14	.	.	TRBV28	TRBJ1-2	CASSLSGKGYGYTF	TGTGCCAGCAGTTTGTCGGGGAAAGGCTATGGCTACACCTTC
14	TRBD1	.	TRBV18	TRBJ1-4	CASSPGQEGEKLFF	TGTGCCAGCTCCCCTGGACAGGAGGGGGAAAAACTGTTTTTT
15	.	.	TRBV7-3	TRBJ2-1	CASSLTGSSYNEQFF	TGTGCCAGCAGCCTGACGGGGAGCTCCTACAATGAGCAGTTCTTC
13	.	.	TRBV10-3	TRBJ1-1	CAIGGTVYTEAFF	TGTGCCATCGGGGGGACGGTCTACACTGAAGCTTTCTTT
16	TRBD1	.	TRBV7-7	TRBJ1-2	CASSPFPPGTGNGYTF	TGTGCCAGCAGCCCCTTCCCCCCCGGGACAGGGAACGGCTACACCTTC
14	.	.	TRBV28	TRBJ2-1	CASSPNREGAEQFF	TGTGCCAGCAGTCCGAACAGGGAGGGTGCTGAGCAGTTCTTC
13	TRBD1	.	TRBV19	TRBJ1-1	CASSTQGGSEAFF	TGTGCCAGTAGTACACAGGGGGGCTCTGAAGCTTTCTTT
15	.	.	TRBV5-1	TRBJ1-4	CASSLGRAGPEKLFF	TGCGCCAGCAGCTTGGGTAGGGCGGGTCCTGAAAAACTGTTTTTT
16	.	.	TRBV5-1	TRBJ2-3	CAVHLIRTDNTDTQYF	TGCGCCGTTCACTTGATTAGGACAGATAACACAGATACGCAGTATTTT
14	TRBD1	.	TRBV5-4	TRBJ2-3	CASSQGQLTDTQYF	TGTGCCAGCAGCCAGGGACAGCTTACAGATACGCAGTATTTT
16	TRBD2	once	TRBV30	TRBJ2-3	CAWKGPLAGGFDTQYF	TGTGCCTGGAAAGGCCCACTAGCGGGGGGTTTTGATACGCAGTATTTT
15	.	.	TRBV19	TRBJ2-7	CASSINDQSRGEQYF	TGTGCCAGTAGTATCAACGACCAGTCAAGGGGCGAGCAGTACTTC
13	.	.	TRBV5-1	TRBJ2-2	CASSPDRFGELFF	TGCGCCAGCAGCCCCGACAGGTTCGGGGAGCTGTTTTTT
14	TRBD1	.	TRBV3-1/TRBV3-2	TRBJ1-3	CASSQAGGGNTIYF	TGTGCCAGCAGCCAAGCAGGGGGTGGAAACACCATATATTTT
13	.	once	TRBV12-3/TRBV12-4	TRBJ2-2	CASRDYSTGELFF	TGTGCCAGCAGGGATTACAGCACCGGGGAGCTGTTTTTT